This T cell receptor beta chain was sequenced during a study of T cells in Graves' hyperthyroidism and ophthalmopathy (dated by TCRdb to the late 2010s). Turning to the overall study: Peripheral blood was collected at initial diagnosis, before any treatment. TCR Vbeta CDR3 sequencing of around 130 peripheral blood samples (roughly 41 ophthalmopathy, 75 hyperthyroidism and roughly 17 progressor patients) is reported in the paper. The approximately 98 discovery patients were randomly divided into training and test sets at a 7:3 ratio. Prospective prediction of ophthalmopathy was tested in an independent validation cohort of fewer than 20 hyperthyroidism patients and some 17 patients who later progressed to ophthalmopathy. In six Graves' hyperthyroidism patients, the study also compared T-cell repertoires from thyroid tissue with T-cell repertoires from blood. To identify distinguishing TCR V-J signatures, a discovery cohort of 90 to 100 patients was used, comprising 43 with Graves' ophthalmopathy and around 60 with stable Graves' hyperthyroidism. Once sampling was done, hyperthyroidism patients were given methimazole at a starting dose of 30 mg daily, whereas ophthalmopathy patients were given high-dose intravenous methylprednisolone. On the study overall, not on this receptor specifically: Most expanded thyroid clonotypes (frequency above 0.001) were also found in blood, which suggests that blood repertoires may mirror thyroid immune responses. Sample size was not statistically predetermined, and blinding of investigators to group allocation was not performed. A model built on a 13 V-J signature distinguished ophthalmopathy from stable hyperthyroidism, reaching roughly 88% sensitivity and approximately 81% specificity in cross-validation and 80%/75% in testing. In validation, the model predicted progression to ophthalmopathy with 55% to 71% sensitivity and around 72% specificity, a median of 6.5 months before onset.

Graves' hyperthyroidism was defined as stable when no progression to ophthalmopathy occurred over 18 months of follow-up. Hyperthyroidism patients were aged 18 to 65 years and newly diagnosed, with disease duration of less than 2 months. The study excluded patients with uncontrolled infections, other autoimmune diseases, pregnancy or lactation. Diagnoses were established on the basis of clinical symptoms, serum thyroxine and TRAb, thyroid ultrasound, and orbital computed tomography. PBMCs were separated from 10 ml of fresh peripheral blood using Ficoll-Paque density gradient centrifugation. Total RNA was extracted using Trizol reagent, and RNA quality was assessed on an Agilent 2100 Bioanalyzer. This clonotype was seen more than once but under ten times. The target of this receptor is not known. No much larger clonotype is one base removed from it; base qualities were not supplied. TCR beta CDR3 regions were amplified from RNA transcripts. For the first round of RT-PCR on the TCR CDR3, the HTBI primer set was used together with the Qiagen OneStep RT-PCR kit. Libraries were constructed in a second round of multiplex PCR, after which size selection and purification were performed. The libraries were sequenced on an Illumina HiSeq2000 using paired-end 100 bp reads. The study's own analysis went as follows. SOAPnuke was used to process the raw data, with reads discarded if the reads contained adapters or uncalled bases, had a mean Phred below 15, or lacked an exact constant-primer or identifier match. High-quality paired reads were merged using COPE v1.2.5, and each unique nucleotide sequence was defined as a clonotype. Clonotypes were aligned to IMGT TRBV, TRBD and TRBJ reference segments using MiTCR v1.1. Only V-J combinations with frequency above 0.0001, covering about 99% of repertoires, were analysed. The TCS score was defined as F50 (clonal expansion) divided by E x V (chaos), with BLOSUM62-based TCRdist calculated between CDR3 peptides within each V-J. Welch's t-statistics and random forest reduced around 510 V-J features to fewer than 15, which were used in a naive Bayes classifier (R e1071). The raw public reads went through TCRdb reprocessing: fastp at Q25, MiXCR clone calling, in-frame beta chains kept. Each CDR3 protein appears once, grouped with its most common genes and DNA. TCRdb, not the original authors, processed these V and J calls. For this sample the table gives a few hundred thousand distinct CDR3 sequences, of which more than 20% were detected only once. The ten largest clones capture around 70% of the sample.

From the cysteine through the phenylalanine, the CDR3 covers 13 amino acids. This entry keeps only the CDR3 DNA: 39 bases, framed from base 1. V is reduced by 3 bases and J by 6 bases, leaving a spacing of 14 bases between them. CDR1 DFQATT and CDR2 SNEGSKA are derived from the germline V gene (reference sequence). The clonotype comes from a man in his forties or fifties with Graves' hyperthyroidism. Sequences were obtained from blood. Here the chain combines TRBV20-1 and TRBJ1-2, with TRBD1 tentatively as D gene (5 bases match). CDR3 loop: CSASTGRENGYTF. The DNA sequence is given as TGCAGTGCTAGTACAGGAAGAGAGAATGGCTACACCTTC.